These 26 T cell receptor beta chains were all obtained from the same sample, sequenced in a study of tissue T cells after allogeneic stem cell transplantation. This table comes from immunoSEQ multiplex PCR, and its TCRdb copy is limited to in-frame clones, with some not included. This sample has under 30,000 clones; roughly 70% occur once, and the top ten carry roughly 7.1%. Sequences were derived from tissue from the ileum, sampled at autopsy. These receptors were taken from a female donor of 60 years or more with lung cancer.

The chain links TRBV29-1 to TRBJ2-5, with D perhaps given as TRBD1 or TRBD2 (5 bases each). V lost 2 bases to trimming and J lost 5 bases, with 12 bases between them. The CDR3 sequence is 13 residues long. CDR1 is SQVTM and CDR2 is ANQGSEA in the germline V gene. CDR3 region: CSVERDPRETQYF. CDR3 coding DNA: TGCAGCGTTGAAAGGGACCCCCGGGAGACCCAGTACTTC.

This clone was observed a single time. The chain links TRBV29-1 to TRBJ2-7; D unresolved. Germline-derived CDR1 and CDR2 are SQVTM and ANQGSEA. Trimming left V 8 bases short and J 3 bases short, with 14 bases between. This CDR3 is 12 amino acids long. Here the CDR3 reads CSSNLGFYEQYF. The CDR3 nucleotides read TGCAGCTCAAATCTAGGCTTCTACGAGCAGTACTTC.

The rearrangement uses TRBV5-1 and TRBJ2-2; the D is unclear. This CDR3 spans 14 amino acids. CDR1 and CDR2 from the germline V gene are SGHRS and YFSETQ. Deletions cut 4 bases from V and 4 bases from J, with 11 bases between. The CDR3 is CASSLPGSTGELFF. The CDR3 region has the DNA TGCGCCAGCAGCCTGCCCGGTAGCACCGGGGAGCTGTTTTTT.

The rearrangement joins TRBV30 to TRBJ2-5; D might be TRBD1 or TRBD2, each matching 6 bases. The CDR3 is 13 amino acids. Germline V gene lookup returns CDR1 GTSNPN and CDR2 SVGIG (reference sequence). Deletions cut 0 bases from V and 4 bases from J, with 9 bases between. CDR3 nucleotide sequence: TGTGCCTGGAGTGTAGGGGGGAGAGAGACCCAGTACTTC. Its translation: CAWSVGGRETQYF.

This chain uses TRBV5-1 with TRBJ2-7; TRBD1 matches at 7 bases. This CDR3 is built from 14 residues. Per germline, CDR1 SGHRS and CDR2 YFSETQ. J lost 7 bases, V lost 4 bases, and 11 bases had no gene match. The CDR3 reads CASSADRALGEQYF. The CDR3 coding sequence is TGCGCCAGCAGCGCTGACAGGGCCCTGGGAGAGCAGTACTTC.

J is TRBJ2-3 and V is TRBV5-1; a weak D match, TRBD2 (5 bases). The CDR3 length is 13 residues. The V gene lost 7 bases and the J gene lost 2 bases, with 11 bases spanning the gap. The germline V gene has CDR1 SGHRS and CDR2 YFSETQ. The DNA for the CDR3 is TGCGCCAGCCACGAGGGTTACACAGATACGCAGTATTTT. The encoded protein is CASHEGYTDTQYF. The full variable domain, in which reference TRBV5-1 and TRBJ2-3 provide the parts outside the CDR3, is KAGVTQTPRYLIKTRGQQVTLSCSPISGHRSVSWYQQTPGQGLQFLFEYFSETQRNKGNFPGRFSGRQFSNSRSEMNVSTLELGDSALYLCASHEGYTDTQYFGPGTRLTVL.

This clone was counted a single time. The chain carries TRBV6-5 and TRBJ1-1; no firm D call. The V and J ends lost 5 bases and 1 base respectively, with 8 bases between them. Germline V lookup: CDR1 MNHEY, CDR2 SVGAGI. The CDR3 extends over 13 amino acids. The DNA for the CDR3 is TGTGCCAGCAGTAACTTCAGGAACACTGAAGCTTTCTTT. Amino acids: CASSNFRNTEAFF.

The CDR3 is CAWRRSHITDTQYF. CDR3 coding DNA: TGTGCCTGGAGAAGGTCGCACATCACAGATACGCAGTATTTT. This chain connects TRBV30 to TRBJ2-3; D is ambiguous. Trimming removed 3 bases from V and 2 bases from J, with 12 bases in between. The CDR3 is 14 residues long. Germline assignment: CDR1 GTSNPN and CDR2 SVGIG (reference sequence). The entire variable domain, with the rest obtained from reference TRBV30 and TRBJ2-3, is as follows: SQTIHQWPATLVQPVGSPLSLECTVEGTSNPNLYWYRQAAGRGLQLLFYSVGIGQISSEVPQNLSASRPQDRQFILSSKKLLLSDSGFYLCAWRRSHITDTQYFGPGTRLTVL.

The chain has TRBV3-1 (or the pseudogene TRBV3-2) and TRBJ1-2; D is ambiguous. CDR3 length: 12 residues. Trimming removed 3 bases at V and 1 base at J, with 3 bases between. The germline CDR1 and CDR2 sequences are LGHDT and YNNKEL (reference sequence). DNA of the CDR3: TGTGCCAGCAGCCAGAGTAACTATGGCTACACCTTC. It encodes CASSQSNYGYTF.

The J gene is TRBJ2-2, the V gene TRBV27; no firm D call. With 6 bases removed from V and 5 bases from J, the gap between germline ends came to 10 bases. CDR1 and CDR2 from the germline V gene are MNHEY and SMNVEV (reference sequence). The CDR3 runs 13 residues. The DNA for the CDR3 is TGTGCCAGCAGGGTGGGTTTGACCGGGGAGCTGTTTTTT. Protein: CASRVGLTGELFF.

The chain links TRBV18 to TRBJ1-2; 7 nucleotides match TRBD1. The CDR3 runs 17 residues. Looked up from germline, CDR1 is KGHSH and CDR2 is LQKENI. V trimming: 3 bases; J trimming: 5 bases; junction bases outside the gene matches: 15. The CDR3 protein is CASSPNARTGSMYGYTF. The CDR3 nucleotides are TGTGCCAGCTCACCCAACGCCCGGACAGGCTCTATGTATGGCTACACCTTC.

This clone came up a few times. The chain couples TRBV5-1 to TRBJ1-2, with D maybe TRBD1 (6 bases). Per germline, CDR1 SGHRS and CDR2 YFSETQ. Trimming took off 3 bases at V and 0 bases at J, with 15 bases between the two ends. The CDR3 has 16 residues. CDR3 DNA: TGCGCCAGCAGCTCCCGGGACACGATATCTAACTATGGCTACACCTTC. It codes for CASSSRDTISNYGYTF.

This clone was seen only a few times. J is TRBJ1-6 and V is TRBV5-1; D is ambiguous. CDR1 is SGHRS, CDR2 YFSETQ, per germline. The V end lost 4 bases, the J end lost 7 bases, and 12 bases lay between the germline ends. The CDR3 loop spans 14 amino acids. CDR3 in amino acids: CASSPDAGNSPLHF. The CDR3 DNA follows: TGCGCCAGCAGCCCCGACGCGGGAAATTCACCCCTCCACTTT.

This clone was counted once. This chain links TRBV6-5 with TRBJ2-6; no reliable D call. V lost 5 bases and J lost 0, with 8 bases in between. The germline gives CDR1 MNHEY, CDR2 SVGAGI. The CDR3 totals 15 residues. CDR3 bases: TGTGCCAGCAGTAAATCCAGCTCTGGGGCCAACGTCCTGACTTTC. Translated, it gives CASSKSSSGANVLTF.

The chain uses TRBV7-2 and TRBJ2-1; TRBD2 matches 14 bases. The CDR3 loop spans 19 amino acids. The germline CDR1 and CDR2 sequences are SGHTA and FQGNSA. J gave up 1 base and V 8 bases, and 13 bases lay outside the gene matches. The CDR3 reads CASGSPGTSGGESYNEQFF. CDR3 nucleotide sequence: TGTGCCAGCGGTTCCCCCGGGACTAGCGGGGGTGAATCCTACAATGAGCAGTTCTTC.

The V gene is TRBV20-1, the J gene TRBJ1-4; D is uncertain. Between the trimmed V and J ends, which lost 3 bases and 8 bases, there was a span of 16 bases. Per the germline V gene, CDR1 is DFQATT and CDR2 is SNEGSKA (reference sequence). The CDR3 runs to 14 residues. The CDR3 DNA reads TGCAGTGCTAGTATGGGGTCGGGTAAAGAAAAACTGTTTTTT. Protein: CSASMGSGKEKLFF.

This chain connects TRBV18 to TRBJ2-7; TRBD2 agrees at 14 bases. Germline V gene data show CDR1 as KGHSH and CDR2 as LQKENI. V shed 4 bases, J shed 2 bases, and the junction held 4 bases outside the gene matches. The CDR3 covers 16 residues. The CDR3 DNA reads TGTGCCAGCTCACGGGGACTAGCGGGAGAAACCTACGAGCAGTACTTC. Translating it yields CASSRGLAGETYEQYF.

To note about this clone: The same CDR3 also results from other DNA sequences found in this sample. The rearrangement joins TRBV5-1 to TRBJ2-5; weak D call: TRBD1 (5 bases). CDR1 SGHRS and CDR2 YFSETQ come from the germline V gene. Deletions cut 1 base from V and 5 bases from J, with 9 bases between. The CDR3 consists of 13 residues. CDR3 region: CASSLQGRETQYF. The CDR3 nucleotides read TGCGCCAGCAGCTTGCAGGGAAGGGAGACCCAGTACTTC.

This chain joins TRBV19 and TRBJ2-5; weak D call: TRBD1 (5 bases). The CDR3 contains 13 residues. The V gene lost 9 bases and the J gene lost 5 bases, with 16 bases spanning the gap. The V gene's germline CDR1 is LNHDA and CDR2 SQIVND (reference sequence). CDR3 protein: CASRQHNWETQYF. CDR3 nucleotide sequence: TGTGCCAGCCGACAGCACAACTGGGAGACCCAGTACTTC.

The chain combines TRBV12-3 or TRBV12-4 with TRBJ1-2; D unclear. The CDR3 is made up of 13 amino acids. Trimming removed 3 bases from V and 6 bases from J, with 11 bases in between. CDR3 sequence reads: CASSFQPLHGYTF. The CDR3 DNA follows: TGTGCCAGCAGTTTTCAGCCTCTGCATGGCTACACCTTC.

CDR3 coding DNA: TGCAGCGTTGAACCCAGGGGGATCCGGAACACCATATATTTT. Its protein product is CSVEPRGIRNTIYF. V is TRBV29-1 and J is TRBJ1-3; TRBD1 aligns across 7 bases. Germline lookup yields CDR1 SQVTM and CDR2 ANQGSEA. J was trimmed by 7 bases and V by 2 bases; bases with no gene match: 8. This CDR3 is 14 amino acids long.

V gene TRBV30 combines with J gene TRBJ2-3; D not certain. Deletions cut 0 bases from V and 3 bases from J, with 4 bases between. Germline CDR1 GTSNPN, CDR2 SVGIG (reference sequence). The CDR3 contains 12 residues. The CDR3 DNA reads as TGTGCCTGGAGTGTTCAAACAGATACGCAGTATTTT. This sequence encodes CAWSVQTDTQYF.

This chain uses TRBV14 with TRBJ2-3, with 9 bases lining up with TRBD2. The V gene's germline CDR1 is SGHDN and CDR2 FVKESK. The V and J ends lost 4 bases and 7 bases, in that order; junction bases with no gene match: 6. CDR3 length: 14 amino acids. The CDR3 DNA follows: TGTGCCAGCAGCCCGAGCGGGGGGCCCTATACGCAGTATTTT. This sequence encodes CASSPSGGPYTQYF.

The chain employs TRBV19 and TRBJ2-7; D may be TRBD1 or TRBD2 (5 bases each). Germline CDR1 is LNHDA and CDR2 is SQIVND (reference sequence). The CDR3 consists of 14 residues. V dropped 5 bases and J dropped 4 bases, with 15 bases sitting between them. The CDR3, as DNA: TGTGCCAGTAGTCGAGGGGAGCTTTGGTACGAGCAGTACTTC. Protein sequence: CASSRGELWYEQYF. The variable domain in full, with the rest retrieved from reference TRBV19 and TRBJ2-7, is DGGITQSPKYLFRKEGQNVTLSCEQNLNHDAMYWYRQDPGQGLRLIYYSQIVNDFQKGDIAEGYSVSREKKESFPLTVTSAQKNPTAFYLCASSRGELWYEQYFGPGTRLTVT.

This clone was detected only once. The chain joins TRBV18 to TRBJ2-7; 8 positions agree with TRBD1. Losses at the gene ends were 3 bases for V and 10 bases for J; bases not matched to a gene: 14. CDR3 length equals 15 residues. Germline V gene data show CDR1 as KGHSH and CDR2 as LQKENI. The CDR3 sequence is CASSPGQATERVQYF. In nucleotides, the CDR3 is TGTGCCAGCTCACCGGGACAGGCGACGGAGCGGGTCCAGTACTTC.

This clone was recorded once. Different DNA sequences within this sample yield the same CDR3. The chain couples TRBV2 to TRBJ2-5; the match to TRBD1 covers 9 bases. The CDR3 covers 15 residues. Trimming took 6 bases from V and 2 from J; bases not matched to a gene: 7. Germline V gene sequence: CDR1 SNHLY, CDR2 FYNNEI. CDR3 nucleotides: TGTGCCAGCAGAAGGACAGGGGTGGGGCAAGAGACCCAGTACTTC. It translates to CASRRTGVGQETQYF.